This T cell receptor (beta chain) comes out of a study of blood T cells in healthy people across ages. Overall study findings and caveats: Naive T cell percentage by flow cytometry tracked strongly with beta diversity. Underestimates were what the diversity estimates from one million T cells were considered to be.

This CDR3 spans 14 amino acids. Germline CDR1 reads SGDLS; CDR2 reads YYNGEE. J was trimmed by 6 bases and V by 4 bases; bases with no gene match: 5. Next came a second PCR, run for roughly 7 to 12 cycles, which used a sample-barcoded 5' primer along with a J-beta primer mix. TCRdb passed the 5' RACE reads through MiXCR, listing each CDR3 protein once. Among 1.5 million to 2 million distinct CDR3 sequences listed, approximately 40% were seen once. Of note for this clonotype: Its antigen is as yet unknown.

The sequence derives from a human donor in good health. The sequenced sample was blood. V is TRBV9 and J is TRBJ2-1; 9 bases match TRBD2. This CDR3 is CASSTGLARNEQFF. The CDR3 nucleotides are TGTGCCAGCAGCACCGGACTAGCGCGCAATGAGCAGTTCTTC. Full variable domain (remainder filled in from reference TRBV9 and TRBJ2-1): DSGVTQTPKHLITATGQRVTLRCSPRSGDLSVYWYQQSLDQGLQFLIQYYNGEERAKGNILERFSAQQFPDLHSELNLSSLELGDSALYFCASSTGLARNEQFFGPGTRLTVL.